This TCR beta chain was sequenced during a study of CD8+CD57+ T cells in acquired aplastic anemia. Looking at the study overall: Sorting CD4+ and CD8+ cells gave DNA averaging 3.2 ug.

Patients included in sequencing had previously demonstrated CD8+CD57+ cell expansion by flow cytometry. Each of the patients presented with severe acquired aplastic anemia. Untreated patients provided the blood samples, with no therapy given before sampling. Study-level points and caveats: Overlap between patients and controls comprised roughly 28 CD8+ CDR3 sequences.

Germline CDR1 is LGHNA and CDR2 is YSLEER. The CDR3 runs 16 residues. V was clipped by 0 bases and J by 4 bases, with 15 bases between them. In the case of this clonotype: The antigen remains undetermined.

Genomic DNA, the template, was used for profiling of the TCR beta VDJ and CDR3. MiXCR, run by TCRdb on the reads, gives a single entry per CDR3 protein. The data hold approximately 98,000 distinct CDR3 sequences, with about 67% observed a single time. The sequencing sample was made of sorted CD4+, CD8+, or CD8+CD57+ T cells (not recorded which) from PBMCs. The rearrangement links TRBV4-3 to TRBJ1-2; no clear D. This sequence was found in a human donor with aplastic anemia. The DNA for the CDR3 is TGCGCCAGCAGCCAAGATCGGGCAGAGACTTCCTATGGCTACACCTTC. Amino acid sequence: CASSQDRAETSYGYTF.